These 22 T cell receptor beta chains came from one sample sequenced in a study of graft-versus-host responses after intestinal transplantation. These receptors have no known antigen. TCRdb's copy holds only in-frame clones and misses some; the assay was immunoSEQ multiplex PCR. Of around 67,000 clones listed, around 91% are singletons. The specimen was unstimulated CD8+ T cells sorted from spleen or lymph node cells, collected before transplant. These receptors were collected from a human donor who was the organ donor for an intestinal transplant.

This rearrangement joins TRBV7-8 to TRBJ2-3; 8 bases fit TRBD2. J lost 3 bases, V lost 3 bases, and 8 bases had no gene match. The CDR3 spans 16 residues. The germline gives CDR1 SGHVS, CDR2 FQNEAQ. Here the CDR3 DNA reads TGTGCCAGCAGCTTTGTCCGGACTAGCCATACAGATACGCAGTATTTT. Translated: CASSFVRTSHTDTQYF.

Points on this clone: This CDR3 is also generated by other DNA sequences in the sample. The chain recombines TRBV28 with TRBJ1-1, with D perhaps matching TRBD1 (5 bases). This CDR3 has 13 amino acids. The V and J ends lost 5 bases and 1 base respectively, with 8 bases between them. Germline loops: CDR1 MDHEN, CDR2 SYDVKM. CDR3 loop: CASSLTENTEAFF. The CDR3 region has the DNA TGTGCCAGCAGTCTGACAGAGAACACTGAAGCTTTCTTT. Combining the CDR3 with reference TRBV28 and TRBJ1-1 gives the whole variable domain DVKVTQSSRYLVKRTGEKVFLECVQDMDHENMFWYRQDPGLGLRLIYFSYDVKMKEKGDIPEGYSVSREKKERFSLILESASTNQTSMYLCASSLTENTEAFFGQGTRLTVV.

Worth noting for this clone: A junction boundary mismatches the germline segment, possibly from a read error. The sample carries other DNA sequences with the same CDR3. The CDR3 coding sequence is TGTGCCAGCAGTGATTTTAGGTCCGAGGCAGGGTATAGCAACCAGCCCCAGCATTTT. This encodes CASSDFRSEAGYSNQPQHF. The chain employs TRBV6-1 and TRBJ1-5, with a tentative D call TRBD1 (5 bases). Germline V gives CDR1 MNHNS, CDR2 SASEGT. The CDR3 runs to 19 residues.

This clone was seen more than once but under ten times. V gene TRBV6-5 combines with J gene TRBJ2-7, with D maybe TRBD2 (5 bases). The ends were cut back, 5 bases at V and 6 bases at J, with 14 bases in the middle. The germline V gene encodes CDR1 MNHEY and CDR2 SVGAGI. The CDR3 contains 13 residues. CDR3 nucleotide sequence: TGTGCCAGCAGTGAAGCGGAGAAGTCCGAGCAGTACGTC. Translated: CASSEAEKSEQYV.

This rearrangement joins TRBV18 to TRBJ1-5; 8 nucleotides agree with TRBD1. With V trimmed by 0 bases and J by 7 bases, 11 bases remained unmatched. The CDR3 is made up of 17 amino acids. Germline values: CDR1 KGHSH, CDR2 LQKENI. The CDR3 DNA sequence: TGTGCCAGCTCACCACCGTTAGGACAGGGCGGAGAGCAGCCCCAGCATTTT. It translates to CASSPPLGQGGEQPQHF. Combining the CDR3 with reference TRBV18 and TRBJ1-5 gives the whole variable domain NAGVMQNPRHLVRRRGQEARLRCSPMKGHSHVYWYRQLPEEGLKFMVYLQKENIIDESGMPKERFSAEFPKEGPSILRIQQVVRGDSAAYFCASSPPLGQGGEQPQHFGDGTRLSIL.

This chain joins TRBV9 and TRBJ2-2; D gene unclear. This CDR3 region has 13 residues. The V gene lost 4 bases and the J gene lost 1 base, with 5 bases spanning the gap. Germline assignment: CDR1 SGDLS and CDR2 YYNGEE. The CDR3, as DNA: TGTGCCAGCAGCCCACTGAACACCGGGGAGCTGTTTTTT. This codes for CASSPLNTGELFF.

The gene calls are TRBV2 and TRBJ2-7, with TRBD2 matching 9 bases. Germline V gene lookup returns CDR1 SNHLY and CDR2 FYNNEI. J gave up 3 bases and V 2 bases, and 8 bases lay outside the gene matches. There are 16 residues in the CDR3. CDR3 sequence (DNA): TGTGCCAGCAGTGAATCGTCGCGGGGGGGCCACTACGAGCAGTACGTC. Amino acids: CASSESSRGGHYEQYV.

The chain employs TRBV19 and TRBJ2-3; tentatively, D is TRBD1 (6 bases). V lost 6 bases, J lost 0 bases, and 13 bases lay in between. The CDR3 contains 15 residues. Germline assignment: CDR1 LNHDA and CDR2 SQIVND (reference sequence). CDR3 sequence (DNA): TGTGCCAGTAGGATCCCGGACAGTAGCACAGATACGCAGTATTTT. This translates into CASRIPDSSTDTQYF.

This chain uses TRBV5-8 with TRBJ1-1; D is perhaps TRBD1 (5 bases). Trimming stripped 2 bases from V and 5 bases from J, with 10 bases between. This CDR3 has 13 residues. Germline loops: CDR1 SGHTS, CDR2 YDEGEE. CDR3 residues: CASSLRGSTEAFF. CDR3 DNA sequence: TGTGCCAGCAGCTTACGGGGGAGTACTGAAGCTTTCTTT.

The chain combines TRBV28 with TRBJ1-1; D possibly corresponds to TRBD1 (5 bases). This CDR3 spans 14 amino acids. CDR1 and CDR2 (germline): MDHEN, SYDVKM. The V and J ends lost 8 bases and 0 bases respectively, with 13 bases between them. DNA of the CDR3: TGTGCCAGCTCTTTCGTACAGGTGAACACTGAAGCTTTCTTT. It encodes CASSFVQVNTEAFF. The full variable domain, completed using reference TRBV28 and TRBJ1-1, is DVKVTQSSRYLVKRTGEKVFLECVQDMDHENMFWYRQDPGLGLRLIYFSYDVKMKEKGDIPEGYSVSREKKERFSLILESASTNQTSMYLCASSFVQVNTEAFFGQGTRLTVV.

This rearrangement joins TRBV18 to TRBJ2-1; 14 positions match TRBD2. Per the germline V gene, CDR1 is KGHSH and CDR2 is LQKENI. V lost 4 bases to trimming and J lost 8 bases; unmatched junction nucleotides: 7. The CDR3 covers 16 residues. CDR3 residues: CASSRRLAGGLHEQFF. CDR3 nucleotide sequence: TGTGCCAGCTCACGGAGACTAGCGGGGGGGCTCCATGAGCAGTTCTTC.

The chain carries TRBV4-1 and TRBJ2-3, with TRBD1 identical over 8 bases. Per germline, CDR1 MGHRA and CDR2 YSYEKL. The CDR3 consists of 16 residues. V was clipped by 0 bases and J by 1 base; unmatched bases: 3. The CDR3 protein is CASSQDPGQGTDTQYF. CDR3 nucleotide sequence: TGCGCCAGCAGCCAAGACCCGGGACAGGGCACAGATACGCAGTATTTT.

This clone was detected only a few times. The CDR3 DNA is TGTGCCAGCAGTTCGGGACAGGGAGAGCGGAATTCACCCCTCCACTTT. Translation gives CASSSGQGERNSPLHF. The gene calls are TRBV27 and TRBJ1-6; TRBD1 matches at 9 bases. With V trimmed by 4 bases and J by 7 bases, 8 bases remained unmatched. The germline V gene encodes CDR1 MNHEY and CDR2 SMNVEV (reference sequence). The CDR3 covers 16 residues.

This chain uses TRBV7-9 with TRBJ2-5; D ambiguous. Germline-derived CDR1 and CDR2 are SEHNR and FQNEAQ (reference sequence). The CDR3 spans 15 residues. Trimming left V 5 bases short and J 1 base short, with 14 bases between. CDR3 loop: CASSPLLGLQETQYF. CDR3 bases: TGTGCCAGCAGCCCACTGCTGGGCCTCCAAGAGACCCAGTACTTC.

This chain joins TRBV19 and TRBJ1-1, with 9 bases identical to TRBD1. V lost 4 bases to trimming and J lost 0 bases; unmatched junction nucleotides: 12. The CDR3 totals 18 residues. Germline V gene sequence: CDR1 LNHDA, CDR2 SQIVND (reference sequence). CDR3 sequence (DNA): TGTGCCAGTAGTAAACTCCGGGACAGGGTCGATTTGAACACTGAAGCTTTCTTT. Protein sequence: CASSKLRDRVDLNTEAFF.

This chain joins TRBV6-5 and TRBJ1-1; 8 bases are a match to TRBD1. The CDR3 has 15 amino acids. V dropped 7 bases and J dropped 1; count of bases not matched to a gene: 8. Germline CDR1 MNHEY, CDR2 SVGAGI. The CDR3 sequence is CASTLAGTGNTEAFF. In DNA, the CDR3 is TGTGCCAGCACCCTCGCCGGGACAGGGAACACTGAAGCTTTCTTT.

The CDR3 reads CASRGGQGEMETQYF. The CDR3, as DNA: TGTGCCAGCAGGGGTGGACAGGGGGAGATGGAGACCCAGTACTTC. V is TRBV6-5 and J is TRBJ2-5, with TRBD1 matching 10 bases. The V and J ends lost 6 bases and 5 bases, in that order; junction bases with no gene match: 9. CDR1 is MNHEY, CDR2 SVGAGI, per germline. The CDR3 is 15 amino acids.

The chain has TRBV4-3 and TRBJ2-3; the D gene is possibly TRBD1 (6 bases). Trimming cost V 1 base and J 6 bases, with 17 bases left between them. The CDR3 runs to 16 residues. Germline V gene sequence: CDR1 LGHNA, CDR2 YSLEER. The CDR3 DNA sequence: TGCGCCAGCAGCCAAGGTGGCCGGACAGAAGACGATACGCAGTATTTT. Its translation: CASSQGGRTEDDTQYF.

This sequence joins TRBV9 and TRBJ1-1, with a tentative D call TRBD1 (6 bases). Deletions cut 0 bases from V and 3 bases from J, with 12 bases between. The CDR3 has 15 amino acids. CDR1 and CDR2 (germline): SGDLS, YYNGEE. CDR3 region: CASSVGLRGYTEAFF. The CDR3 nucleotides are TGTGCCAGCAGCGTAGGGTTGAGGGGGTACACTGAAGCTTTCTTT.

V gene TRBV4-1 combines with J gene TRBJ2-7, with TRBD2 matching over 9 bases. The CDR3 has 16 amino acids. Germline CDR1 is MGHRA and CDR2 is YSYEKL. Unmatched junction bases numbered 6, after V lost 0 bases and J lost 3 bases. This CDR3 is CASSQEERGDLYEQYV. As DNA, the CDR3 is TGCGCCAGCAGCCAAGAGGAGCGGGGGGACCTCTACGAGCAGTACGTC.

This clone was found once. V usage is TRBV18 and J usage is TRBJ1-1; tentatively, D is TRBD1 (5 bases). Trimming cost V 0 bases and J 0 bases, with 8 bases left between them. The CDR3 is 15 residues long. The V gene's germline CDR1 is KGHSH and CDR2 LQKENI. The CDR3 here is CASSPPTGVNTEAFF. CDR3 in DNA: TGTGCCAGCTCACCACCCACAGGAGTGAACACTGAAGCTTTCTTT.

V usage is TRBV7-8 and J usage is TRBJ1-1, with D hard to call. Germline CDR1 and CDR2: SGHVS and FQNEAQ. The CDR3 covers 15 residues. V was shortened by 0 bases and J by 0 bases, with 8 bases between the two germline ends. As DNA, the CDR3 is TGTGCCAGCAGCTTAGCGGAGATTATGAACACTGAAGCTTTCTTT. Translated, it gives CASSLAEIMNTEAFF.